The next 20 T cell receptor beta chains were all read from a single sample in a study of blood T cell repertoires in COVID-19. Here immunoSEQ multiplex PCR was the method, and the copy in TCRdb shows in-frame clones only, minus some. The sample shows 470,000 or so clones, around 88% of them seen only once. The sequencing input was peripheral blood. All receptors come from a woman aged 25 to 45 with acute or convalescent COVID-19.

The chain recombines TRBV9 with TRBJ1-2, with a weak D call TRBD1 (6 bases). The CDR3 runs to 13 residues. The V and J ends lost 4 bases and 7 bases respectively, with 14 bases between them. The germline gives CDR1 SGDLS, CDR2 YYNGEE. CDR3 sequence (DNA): TGTGCCAGCAGCCCCAATAAACAGGGTGGCTACACCTTC. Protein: CASSPNKQGGYTF.

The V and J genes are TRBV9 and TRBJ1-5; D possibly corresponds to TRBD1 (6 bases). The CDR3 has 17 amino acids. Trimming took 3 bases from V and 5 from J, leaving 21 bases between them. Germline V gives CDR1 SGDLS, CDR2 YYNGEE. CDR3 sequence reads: CASSGFRSRGIHQPQHF. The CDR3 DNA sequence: TGTGCCAGCAGCGGATTTAGGTCCAGGGGAATACATCAGCCCCAGCATTTT. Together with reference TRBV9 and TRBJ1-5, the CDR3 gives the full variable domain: DSGVTQTPKHLITATGQRVTLRCSPRSGDLSVYWYQQSLDQGLQFLIQYYNGEERAKGNILERFSAQQFPDLHSELNLSSLELGDSALYFCASSGFRSRGIHQPQHFGDGTRLSIL.

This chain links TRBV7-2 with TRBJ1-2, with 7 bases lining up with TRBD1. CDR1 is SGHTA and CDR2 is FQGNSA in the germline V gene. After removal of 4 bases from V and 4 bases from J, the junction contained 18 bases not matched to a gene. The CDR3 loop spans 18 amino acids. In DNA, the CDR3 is TGTGCCAGCAGCTCCCTGGGGCCGCGGGACAGAAAATTCTATGGCTACACCTTC. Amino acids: CASSSLGPRDRKFYGYTF.

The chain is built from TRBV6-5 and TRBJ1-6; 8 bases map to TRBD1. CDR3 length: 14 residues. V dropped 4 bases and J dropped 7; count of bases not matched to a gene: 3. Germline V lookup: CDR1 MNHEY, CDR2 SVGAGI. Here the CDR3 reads CASSSGGWNSPLHF. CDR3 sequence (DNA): TGTGCCAGCAGTTCAGGGGGCTGGAATTCACCCCTCCACTTT.

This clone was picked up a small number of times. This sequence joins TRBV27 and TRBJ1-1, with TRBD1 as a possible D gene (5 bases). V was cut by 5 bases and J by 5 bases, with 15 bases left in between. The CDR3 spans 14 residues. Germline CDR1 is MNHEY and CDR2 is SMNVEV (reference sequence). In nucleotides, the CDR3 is TGTGCCAGCAGTACCTCAGGGAGGAGGACTGAAGCTTTCTTT. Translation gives CASSTSGRRTEAFF.

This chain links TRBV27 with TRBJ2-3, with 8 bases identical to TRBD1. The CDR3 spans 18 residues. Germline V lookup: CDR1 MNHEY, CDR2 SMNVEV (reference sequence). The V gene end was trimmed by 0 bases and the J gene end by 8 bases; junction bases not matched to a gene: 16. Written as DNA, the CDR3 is TGTGCCAGCAGTTTATCGCCCGGGACAGGCCTGCGTGGGGGTACGCAGTATTTT. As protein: CASSLSPGTGLRGGTQYF.

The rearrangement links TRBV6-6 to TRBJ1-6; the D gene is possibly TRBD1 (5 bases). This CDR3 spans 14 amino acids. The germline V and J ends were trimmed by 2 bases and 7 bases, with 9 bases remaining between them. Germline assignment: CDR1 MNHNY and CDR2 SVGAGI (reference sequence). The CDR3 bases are TGTGCCAGCAGTTACAGGGGCGAGAATTCACCCCTCCACTTT. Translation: CASSYRGENSPLHF.

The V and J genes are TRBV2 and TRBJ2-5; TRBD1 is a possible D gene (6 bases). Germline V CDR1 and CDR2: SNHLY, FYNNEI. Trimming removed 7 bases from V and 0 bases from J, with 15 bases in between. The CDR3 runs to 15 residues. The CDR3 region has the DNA TGTGCCAGCAAAACCCCCCGGACAGACCAAGAGACCCAGTACTTC. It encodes CASKTPRTDQETQYF.

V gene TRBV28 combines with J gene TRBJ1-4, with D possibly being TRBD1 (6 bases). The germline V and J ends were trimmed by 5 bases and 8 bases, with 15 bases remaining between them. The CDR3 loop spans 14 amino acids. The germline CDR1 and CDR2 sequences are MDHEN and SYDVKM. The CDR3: CASSPGADREKLFF. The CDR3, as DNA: TGTGCCAGCAGTCCAGGGGCTGATCGGGAAAAACTGTTTTTT.

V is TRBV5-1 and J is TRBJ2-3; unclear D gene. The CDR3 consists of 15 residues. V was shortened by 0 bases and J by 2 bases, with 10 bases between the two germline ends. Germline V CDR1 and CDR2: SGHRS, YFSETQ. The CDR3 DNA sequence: TGCGCCAGCAGCTTGGCTGGCGGCTACACAGATACGCAGTATTTT. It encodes CASSLAGGYTDTQYF.

CDR3: CASSFGGQDTEAFF. The CDR3 DNA follows: TGCGCCAGCAGCTTTGGGGGACAAGACACTGAAGCTTTCTTT. The gene calls are TRBV5-1 and TRBJ1-1, with D possibly TRBD1 on 6 matching bases. V dropped 2 bases and J dropped 3 bases, with 11 bases sitting between them. CDR1 and CDR2 from the germline V gene are SGHRS and YFSETQ. CDR3 length: 14 residues.

The CDR3 region has the DNA TGTGCTAGTGGGAACCTTACTACTAGCAATCAGCCCCAGCATTTT. It codes for CASGNLTTSNQPQHF. The chain carries TRBV12-5 and TRBJ1-5, with no clear D. V gave up 6 bases and J gave up 0 bases, with 12 bases separating them. The CDR3 has 15 residues. Germline CDR1 reads LGHNT; CDR2 reads FRNRAP.

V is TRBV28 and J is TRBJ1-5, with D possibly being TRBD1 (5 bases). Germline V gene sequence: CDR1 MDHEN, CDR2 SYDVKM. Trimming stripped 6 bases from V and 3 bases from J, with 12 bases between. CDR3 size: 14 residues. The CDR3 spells CASRGTGDNQPQHF. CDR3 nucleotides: TGTGCCAGCAGGGGCACAGGCGACAATCAGCCCCAGCATTTT. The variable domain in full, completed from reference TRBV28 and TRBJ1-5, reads DVKVTQSSRYLVKRTGEKVFLECVQDMDHENMFWYRQDPGLGLRLIYFSYDVKMKEKGDIPEGYSVSREKKERFSLILESASTNQTSMYLCASRGTGDNQPQHFGDGTRLSIL.

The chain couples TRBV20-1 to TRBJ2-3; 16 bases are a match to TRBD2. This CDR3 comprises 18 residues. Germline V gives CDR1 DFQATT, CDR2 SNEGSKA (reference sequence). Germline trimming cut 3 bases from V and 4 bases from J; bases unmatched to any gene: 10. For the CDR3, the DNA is TGCAGTGCTAGTGATCCGGGACTAGCGGGGGGGCCCCCAGATACGCAGTATTTT. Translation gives CSASDPGLAGGPPDTQYF.

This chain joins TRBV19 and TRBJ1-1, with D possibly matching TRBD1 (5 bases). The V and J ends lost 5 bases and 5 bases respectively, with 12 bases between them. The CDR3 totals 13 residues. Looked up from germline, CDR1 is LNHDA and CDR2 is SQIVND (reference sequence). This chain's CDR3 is CASSSRGGTEAFF. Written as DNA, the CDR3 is TGTGCCAGTAGTTCCCGGGGGGGGACTGAAGCTTTCTTT.

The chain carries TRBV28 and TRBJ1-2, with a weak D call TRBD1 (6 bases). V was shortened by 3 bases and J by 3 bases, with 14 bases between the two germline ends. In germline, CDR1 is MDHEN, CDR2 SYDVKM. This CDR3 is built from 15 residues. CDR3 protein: CASSFRNRAYYGYTF. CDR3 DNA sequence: TGTGCCAGCAGTTTCCGAAACAGGGCCTACTATGGCTACACCTTC.

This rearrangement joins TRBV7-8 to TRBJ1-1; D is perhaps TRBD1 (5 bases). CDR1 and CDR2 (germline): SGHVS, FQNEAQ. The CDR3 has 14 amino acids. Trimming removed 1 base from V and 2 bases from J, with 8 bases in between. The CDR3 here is CASSLVGVNTEAFF. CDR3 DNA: TGTGCCAGCAGCTTAGTAGGGGTTAACACTGAAGCTTTCTTT.

Here the CDR3 reads CASSLTGQGAHEQFF. The CDR3 coding sequence is TGTGCCAGCAGCTTAACGGGACAGGGGGCTCATGAGCAGTTCTTC. The chain carries TRBV7-3 and TRBJ2-1, with 12 nucleotides matching TRBD1. J gave up 8 bases and V 0 bases, and 2 bases lay outside the gene matches. CDR3 length: 15 amino acids. The germline gives CDR1 SGHTA, CDR2 FQGTGA.

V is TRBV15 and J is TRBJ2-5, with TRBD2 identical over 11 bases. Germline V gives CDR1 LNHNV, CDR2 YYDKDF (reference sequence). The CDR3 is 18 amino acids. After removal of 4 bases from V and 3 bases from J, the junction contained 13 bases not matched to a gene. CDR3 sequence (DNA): TGTGCCACCAGCACTTTTCTGCTAGCGGGGGGCGTGGAAGAGACCCAGTACTTC. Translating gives CATSTFLLAGGVEETQYF.

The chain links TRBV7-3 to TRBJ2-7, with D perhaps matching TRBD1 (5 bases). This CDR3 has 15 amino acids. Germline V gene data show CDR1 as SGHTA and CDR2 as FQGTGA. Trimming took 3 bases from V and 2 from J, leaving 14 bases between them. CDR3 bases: TGTGCCAGCAGCTTCCCCAGGGATTTTCCCTACGAGCAGTACTTC. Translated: CASSFPRDFPYEQYF.